This T cell receptor beta chain was observed in a study of T cell responses to AZD1222 COVID-19 vaccine. Study background: Whether given at about 4 or about 12 weeks, second doses were pooled.

Trimming took off 5 bases at V and 2 bases at J, with 13 bases between the two ends. The CDR3 contains 15 residues. Germline V gene lookup returns CDR1 KGHSH and CDR2 LQKENI. Sequencing was performed with immunoSEQ multiplex PCR; in TCRdb, only in-frame clones are kept and a portion is missing. Found here are 200,000 to 300,000 clones, 93% of them singletons; the top ten hold 0.5% to 0.65%. In regard to this clone: Antigen: not known.

Study-wide results and caveats: Mapped onto spike, vaccine-associated CD4 TCRs spanned it and were dominant at 160-218 and 743-854. Nearly half of spike-specific TCRs reportedly target unmutated variant regions. The sample set comprised mostly white British donors with more females, and clonal diversity was possibly underestimated.

This material consisted of peripheral blood, taken on day 0 of AZD1222 vaccination. The sequence was obtained from an adult in good health. The rearrangement links TRBV18 to TRBJ1-3; D gene ambiguous. CDR3 loop: CASSSLGVAGNTIYF. The CDR3, as DNA: TGTGCCAGCTCATCACTCGGAGTCGCTGGAAACACCATATATTTT.